This T cell receptor beta chain was captured in a study of blood T cell repertoires in COVID-19. Across the whole study: The samples span acute and convalescent COVID-19 from the United States, Italy and Spain. Nucleic acid was either cDNA or gDNA, and it came from T cells, B-cell-depleted T cells, or PBMCs.

In the original processing: Researchers report that nucleated cell counts were estimated from reference gene primer amplification. Repertoires were generated with immunoSEQ multiplex PCR, while TCRdb's copy carries only in-frame clones and drops some. Clone size and V and J calls were adopted from that table, with D and trimming inferred from the DNA. The table has about 92,000 clones, less than 85% seen once. The sequence was obtained from a man aged 45-60 years who had recovered from COVID-19. Sequenced input: peripheral blood.

This chain's CDR3 is CASSHIGQGTYEQYF. The CDR3 coding sequence is TGCGCCAGCAGCCATATAGGACAGGGGACCTACGAGCAGTACTTC. V is TRBV4-3 and J is TRBJ2-7, with TRBD1 matching over 9 bases. Per germline, CDR1 LGHNA and CDR2 YSLEER. J was trimmed by 2 bases and V by 3 bases; bases with no gene match: 5. This CDR3 contains 15 residues.